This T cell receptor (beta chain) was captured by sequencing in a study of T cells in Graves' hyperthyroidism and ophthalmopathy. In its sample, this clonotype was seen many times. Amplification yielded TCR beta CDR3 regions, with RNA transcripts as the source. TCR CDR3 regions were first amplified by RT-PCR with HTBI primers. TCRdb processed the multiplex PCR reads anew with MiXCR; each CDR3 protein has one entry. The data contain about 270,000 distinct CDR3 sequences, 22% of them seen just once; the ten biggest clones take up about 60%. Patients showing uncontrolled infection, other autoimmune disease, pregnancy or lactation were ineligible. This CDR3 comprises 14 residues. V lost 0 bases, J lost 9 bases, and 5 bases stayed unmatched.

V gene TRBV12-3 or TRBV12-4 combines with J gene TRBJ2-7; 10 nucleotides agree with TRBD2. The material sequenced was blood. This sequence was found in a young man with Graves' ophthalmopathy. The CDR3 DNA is TGTGCCAGCAGTTTAGCGCCACTAGCGGGGACGCAGTACTTC. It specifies CASSLAPLAGTQYF.